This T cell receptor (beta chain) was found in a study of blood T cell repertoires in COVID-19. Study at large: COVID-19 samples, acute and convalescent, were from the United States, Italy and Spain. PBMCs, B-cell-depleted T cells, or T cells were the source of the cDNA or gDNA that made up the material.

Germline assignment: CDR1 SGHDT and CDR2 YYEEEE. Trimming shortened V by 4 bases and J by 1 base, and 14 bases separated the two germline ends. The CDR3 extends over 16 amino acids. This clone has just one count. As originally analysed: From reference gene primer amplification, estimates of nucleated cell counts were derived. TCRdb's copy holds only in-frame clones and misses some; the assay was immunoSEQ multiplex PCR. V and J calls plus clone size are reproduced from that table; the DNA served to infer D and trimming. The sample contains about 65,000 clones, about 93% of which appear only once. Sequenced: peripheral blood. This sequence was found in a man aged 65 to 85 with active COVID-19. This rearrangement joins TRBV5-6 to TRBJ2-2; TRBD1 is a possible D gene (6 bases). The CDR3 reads CASSTHSGVNTGELFF. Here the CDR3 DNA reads TGTGCCAGCAGCACCCACTCAGGGGTGAACACCGGGGAGCTGTTTTTT.